Here is one T cell receptor beta chain with its context. As yet, its antigen is unknown. The study drew all its donors from Caucasian adults living in Nashville, Tennessee. These data come from a study of shared clonotypes between healthy human individuals. On the study more broadly: Per-donor plates numbered three CD4 naive, three CD4 memory, two CD8 naive and one CD8 memory.

Data came from immunoSEQ multiplex PCR; TCRdb stores just in-frame clones and leaves some out. The data show about 690,000 clones, less than 95% seen once. Study-wide findings and caveats: Naive subsets typically showed greater estimated richness than memory subsets. Approximately 4.6% of naive CD4 clonotypes were common to a handful of donors.

The CDR3 contains 14 residues. Germline CDR1 and CDR2: SEHNR and FQNEAQ (reference sequence). The V gene lost 3 bases and the J gene lost 1 base, with 9 bases spanning the gap. The chain combines TRBV7-9 with TRBJ1-2, with no clear D. The TCR originated in a man aged 18 to 35 in good health. Some clones in this sample may be carry-over from other donors' samples. The sample was memory CD8+ T cells from PBMCs. Regarding subset: CD45RO+ cells pooled with CCR7-negative TemRA cells. CDR3 sequence: CASSLGERNYGYTF. CDR3 bases: TGTGCCAGCAGCTTGGGAGAGCGTAACTATGGCTACACCTTC.